This record looks at one TCR beta chain sequence and its context. Its specificity is not known. Libraries were prepared by immunoSEQ multiplex PCR; TCRdb keeps only in-frame clonotypes and omits some of them. The table records about 74,000 clones, about 88% of them present only once. This sample was included in a study of T cells in localized non-small cell lung cancer. The germline CDR1 and CDR2 sequences are SGDLS and YYNGEE. Trimming removed 3 bases from V and 5 bases from J, with 16 bases in between. This CDR3 has 15 residues. Findings of the study overall: With higher T cell density in blood came longer overall survival.

This receptor was taken from a female donor over 55 with stage I lung adenocarcinoma. This chain links TRBV9 with TRBJ2-3; weak D call: TRBD2 (7 bases). Sequencing was performed on peripheral blood, taken before any cancer treatment. The DNA for the CDR3 is TGTGCCAGCAGCGCCAGAGGGGGGGCGGTAGATACGCAGTATTTT. Translation gives CASSARGGAVDTQYF.